The 29 T cell receptor beta chains reported below all come from one sample, sequenced in a study of blood T cell repertoires in COVID-19. The table came from immunoSEQ multiplex PCR; TCRdb's copy has only in-frame clones and leaves some out. Of approximately 310,000 clones detected, less than 85% appear once; the ten largest clones hold around 1.9%. The specimen was PBMCs or T cells enriched from blood (not recorded which). All receptors derive from a woman aged 30 to 39 who had been exposed to COVID-19.

This rearrangement joins TRBV28 to TRBJ2-1; 7 bases line up with TRBD2. The CDR3 covers 14 residues. With V trimmed by 5 bases and J by 2 bases, 3 bases remained unmatched. Germline CDR1 and CDR2: MDHEN and SYDVKM. The DNA of the CDR3 is TGTGCCAGCAGTCTCGGGACTACCTACAATGAGCAGTTCTTC. It yields the protein CASSLGTTYNEQFF. The whole variable domain, remainder taken from reference TRBV28 and TRBJ2-1, is DVKVTQSSRYLVKRTGEKVFLECVQDMDHENMFWYRQDPGLGLRLIYFSYDVKMKEKGDIPEGYSVSREKKERFSLILESASTNQTSMYLCASSLGTTYNEQFFGPGTRLTVL.

This clone came up a few times. The rearrangement uses TRBV11-2 and TRBJ1-1, with 9 bases identical to TRBD1. V was clipped by 5 bases and J by 5 bases; unmatched bases: 6. CDR1 and CDR2 from the germline V gene are SGHAT and FQNNGV. CDR3 size: 14 residues. CDR3 loop: CASSIWTGDTEAFF. DNA for the CDR3: TGTGCCAGCAGCATATGGACAGGGGATACTGAAGCTTTCTTT. The whole variable domain, filled in from reference TRBV11-2 and TRBJ1-1, reads EAGVAQSPRYKIIEKRQSVAFWCNPISGHATLYWYQQILGQGPKLLIQFQNNGVVDDSQLPKDRFSAERLKGVDSTLKIQPAKLEDSAVYLCASSIWTGDTEAFFGQGTRLTVV.

The chain uses TRBV27 and TRBJ2-1; the match to TRBD2 covers 12 bases. The trim removed 6 bases at V and 6 bases at J, leaving 9 bases unmatched. This CDR3 has 16 residues. CDR1 and CDR2 from the germline V gene are MNHEY and SMNVEV (reference sequence). The CDR3 DNA follows: TGTGCCAGCAGCCGAGGAGCTAGCGGGAGGGCCAATGAGCAGTTCTTC. Residues: CASSRGASGRANEQFF.

The J gene is TRBJ2-1, the V gene TRBV11-3, with TRBD2 matching 10 bases. Germline CDR1 reads SGHNT; CDR2 reads YENEEA. J lost 4 bases, V lost 6 bases, and 6 bases had no gene match. The CDR3 contains 15 residues. The CDR3 region is CASSILAGPYNEQFF. CDR3 bases: TGTGCCAGCAGTATACTAGCGGGACCTTACAATGAGCAGTTCTTC.

This sequence joins TRBV10-1 and TRBJ2-7, with a weak D call TRBD1 (6 bases). V lost 4 bases, J lost 4 bases, and 8 bases lay in between. CDR3 length: 12 amino acids. In germline, CDR1 is WNHNN, CDR2 SYGVQD (reference sequence). The CDR3 sequence: CASSVTGYEQYF. As DNA, the CDR3 is TGCGCCAGCAGTGTTACAGGGTACGAGCAGTACTTC.

This clone has only a few counts. The genes are TRBV30 and TRBJ1-6, with D perhaps TRBD1 (6 bases). Trimming shortened V by 6 bases and J by 1 base, and 10 bases separated the two germline ends. This CDR3 has 14 residues. The germline V gene has CDR1 GTSNPN and CDR2 SVGIG (reference sequence). Here the CDR3 DNA reads TGTGCCTGTATGCAGGGGTCCTATAATTCACCCCTCCACTTT. Translated, it gives CACMQGSYNSPLHF.

This sequence joins TRBV27 and TRBJ2-5; the match to TRBD2 covers 8 bases. The CDR3 totals 14 residues. The J segment lost 4 bases and the V segment lost 5 bases, leaving 6 bases of the junction unmatched. CDR1 MNHEY and CDR2 SMNVEV come from the germline V gene (reference sequence). For the CDR3, the DNA is TGTGCCAGCAGTCTCCGGACTAGCTTAGAGACCCAGTACTTC. It codes for CASSLRTSLETQYF.

This chain uses TRBV7-3 with TRBJ2-3; weak D call: TRBD2 (6 bases). Germline V gene sequence: CDR1 SGHTA, CDR2 FQGTGA. V was cut by 1 base and J by 4 bases, with 24 bases left in between. This CDR3 is 19 amino acids long. CDR3 nucleotides: TGTGCCAGCAGCTTAATTGGTCCTTTGCAGCGGGCGGGCTCAGATACGCAGTATTTT. As protein: CASSLIGPLQRAGSDTQYF. Combining the CDR3 with reference TRBV7-3 and TRBJ2-3 gives the whole variable domain GAGVSQTPSNKVTEKGKYVELRCDPISGHTALYWYRQSLGQGPEFLIYFQGTGAADDSGLPNDRFFAVRPEGSVSTLKIQRTERGDSAVYLCASSLIGPLQRAGSDTQYFGPGTRLTVL.

The CDR3 region has the DNA TGTGCCAGCAGAACTACGAACACCGGGGAGCTGTTTTTT. Protein product: CASRTTNTGELFF. This chain links TRBV28 with TRBJ2-2; D gene ambiguous. Trimming took off 6 bases at V and 0 bases at J, with 5 bases between the two ends. Germline CDR1 reads MDHEN; CDR2 reads SYDVKM. There are 13 residues in the CDR3.

J is TRBJ1-2 and V is TRBV5-1; D remains unclear. This CDR3 is built from 12 residues. V gave up 3 bases and J gave up 6 bases, with 9 bases separating them. Germline lookup yields CDR1 SGHRS and CDR2 YFSETQ. CDR3 protein: CASSYEQHGYTF. For the CDR3, the DNA is TGCGCCAGCAGCTATGAACAACATGGCTACACCTTC. Together with reference TRBV5-1 and TRBJ1-2, the CDR3 gives the full variable domain: KAGVTQTPRYLIKTRGQQVTLSCSPISGHRSVSWYQQTPGQGLQFLFEYFSETQRNKGNFPGRFSGRQFSNSRSEMNVSTLELGDSALYLCASSYEQHGYTFGSGTRLTVV.

The chain carries TRBV27 and TRBJ2-7; tentative D call: TRBD2 (5 bases). The CDR3 runs to 14 residues. CDR1 MNHEY and CDR2 SMNVEV come from the germline V gene (reference sequence). Trimming left V 4 bases short and J 1 base short, with 11 bases between. The CDR3 loop reads CASSWGVRSYEQYF. CDR3 in DNA: TGTGCCAGCAGTTGGGGAGTACGGTCCTACGAGCAGTACTTC.

This chain connects TRBV7-9 to TRBJ2-1, with TRBD1 as a possible D gene (7 bases). The CDR3 is made up of 17 amino acids. In germline, CDR1 is SEHNR, CDR2 FQNEAQ (reference sequence). V dropped 5 bases and J dropped 6 bases, with 23 bases sitting between them. This CDR3 reads CASSPQGRLDPGNEQFF. DNA of the CDR3: TGTGCCAGCAGCCCACAGGGGAGGCTCGACCCCGGCAATGAGCAGTTCTTC.

The chain recombines TRBV6-5 with TRBJ2-7, with D possibly TRBD2 on 6 matching bases. The CDR3 totals 13 residues. V lost 9 bases and J lost 7, with 19 bases in between. The germline CDR1 and CDR2 sequences are MNHEY and SVGAGI. The CDR3 loop is CASGRGGLGEQYF. The CDR3 DNA is TGTGCCAGTGGAAGGGGAGGATTGGGGGAGCAGTACTTC.

V and J are TRBV5-1 and TRBJ1-2; 8 bases match TRBD1. V dropped 7 bases and J dropped 1; count of bases not matched to a gene: 6. CDR1 is SGHRS, CDR2 YFSETQ, per germline. This CDR3 spans 14 amino acids. CDR3 in DNA: TGCGCCAGCCAACACGACAGGGGTAACTATGGCTACACCTTC. Protein: CASQHDRGNYGYTF.

This clone was detected many times. The J gene is TRBJ2-1, the V gene TRBV29-1; 9 bases agree with TRBD2. The length of the CDR3 is 14 residues. Looked up from germline, CDR1 is SQVTM and CDR2 is ANQGSEA. The junction had 8 bases not matched to a gene; V was cut back by 4 bases and J by 7 bases. The CDR3 here is CSVAGSGGLNEQFF. The CDR3 bases are TGCAGCGTTGCCGGTAGCGGGGGCCTAAATGAGCAGTTCTTC.

The count of this clone is one. The chain uses TRBV2 and TRBJ1-5; D not certain. The CDR3 is 15 amino acids. The V gene lost 5 bases and the J gene lost 3 bases, with 14 bases spanning the gap. Germline V gene data show CDR1 as SNHLY and CDR2 as FYNNEI. The CDR3 DNA reads as TGTGCCAGCAGTTATCCGGGAGAGAACAATCAGCCCCAGCATTTT. Amino acids: CASSYPGENNQPQHF.

This chain links TRBV18 with TRBJ2-2; D remains unclear. V lost 5 bases, J lost 0 bases, and 19 bases lay in between. Germline assignment: CDR1 KGHSH and CDR2 LQKENI. The CDR3 runs to 18 residues. The chain's CDR3 is CASSNIQVGRPNTGELFF. The CDR3 DNA is TGTGCCAGCTCAAATATTCAAGTGGGCAGGCCGAACACCGGGGAGCTGTTTTTT. The variable domain in full, completed from reference TRBV18 and TRBJ2-2, reads NAGVMQNPRHLVRRRGQEARLRCSPMKGHSHVYWYRQLPEEGLKFMVYLQKENIIDESGMPKERFSAEFPKEGPSILRIQQVVRGDSAAYFCASSNIQVGRPNTGELFFGEGSRLTVL.

The chain links TRBV10-3 to TRBJ1-1; weak D call: TRBD1 (6 bases). Trimming took off 5 bases at V and 6 bases at J, with 13 bases between the two ends. Germline V CDR1 and CDR2: ENHRY, SYGVKD. The CDR3 is made up of 13 amino acids. The CDR3 protein is CAISTTGLSEAFF. CDR3 bases: TGTGCCATCAGTACAACAGGGCTCTCTGAAGCTTTCTTT.

The rearrangement links TRBV5-4 to TRBJ2-7; TRBD2 matches at 7 bases. V trimming: 0 bases; J trimming: 1 base; junction bases outside the gene matches: 7. The V gene's germline CDR1 is SGHNT and CDR2 YYREEE (reference sequence). The CDR3 runs to 16 residues. The CDR3 sequence: CASSLVRASGSYEQYF. The CDR3 DNA sequence: TGTGCCAGCAGCTTGGTTCGCGCTAGCGGATCCTACGAGCAGTACTTC.

This clone was observed at least ten times. The V and J genes are TRBV2 and TRBJ2-1, with a possible D match to TRBD1 (5 bases). V was cut by 1 base and J by 6 bases, with 13 bases left in between. The CDR3 has 15 amino acids. Germline loops: CDR1 SNHLY, CDR2 FYNNEI. The CDR3 sequence: CASSEGQGWVNEQFF. The CDR3 DNA follows: TGTGCCAGCAGTGAAGGGCAGGGATGGGTCAATGAGCAGTTCTTC.

Remarks on this clone: A read error may produce the germline difference seen at one junction end. The J gene is TRBJ2-3, the V gene TRBV30; perhaps TRBD1 as D (6 bases). The CDR3 consists of 13 residues. CDR1 and CDR2 from the germline V gene are GTSNPN and SVGIG (reference sequence). The CDR3 here is CVWGRTGTDTQYF. CDR3 coding DNA: TGTGTCTGGGGGCGGACAGGCACAGATACGCAGTATTTT.

This chain joins TRBV7-9 and TRBJ1-2; maybe TRBD1 (5 bases). V was pared by 5 bases and J by 2 bases, with 18 bases between. The CDR3 runs to 16 residues. Germline values: CDR1 SEHNR, CDR2 FQNEAQ (reference sequence). The CDR3 spells CASSHRRGSGNYGYTF. CDR3 DNA sequence: TGTGCCAGCAGCCACAGGAGGGGTTCAGGGAACTATGGCTACACCTTC.

The chain recombines TRBV27 with TRBJ1-1; tentatively, D is TRBD1 (5 bases). This CDR3 is 11 amino acids long. Germline V lookup: CDR1 MNHEY, CDR2 SMNVEV (reference sequence). Trimming shortened V by 7 bases and J by 10 bases, and 13 bases separated the two germline ends. The CDR3 region is CASTGGRVAFF. As DNA, the CDR3 is TGTGCCAGCACGGGGGGACGAGTAGCTTTCTTT.

The CDR3 DNA is TGTGCCAGCAGCGACGACAGGGATTCAGAGACCCAGTACTTC. Amino acids: CASSDDRDSETQYF. This sequence joins TRBV6-5 and TRBJ2-5; TRBD1 aligns across 7 bases. V trimming: 6 bases; J trimming: 4 bases; junction bases outside the gene matches: 8. This CDR3 region has 14 residues. CDR1 and CDR2 (germline): MNHEY, SVGAGI.

The chain employs TRBV28 and TRBJ2-7; 12 positions match TRBD1. Germline V lookup: CDR1 MDHEN, CDR2 SYDVKM. With 2 bases clipped from V and 4 bases from J, the junction kept 9 bases outside the gene matches. The CDR3 contains 17 residues. The CDR3, as DNA: TGTGCCAGCAGTTTAACCGGGACAGGGGGCCCGCGGTACGAGCAGTACTTC. Translating it yields CASSLTGTGGPRYEQYF.

The V call is TRBV5-1, the J call TRBJ1-6, with 7 bases matching TRBD1. The CDR3 totals 16 residues. Trimming took 4 bases from V and 4 from J; bases not matched to a gene: 8. CDR1 is SGHRS and CDR2 is YFSETQ in the germline V gene. The CDR3 loop is CASSPDPGQYNSPLHF. The CDR3 coding sequence is TGCGCCAGCAGCCCTGACCCGGGACAGTATAATTCACCCCTCCACTTT.

The chain combines TRBV9 with TRBJ2-2, with D possibly matching TRBD1 (5 bases). The CDR3 loop spans 18 amino acids. V was cut by 3 bases and J by 1 base, with 19 bases left in between. Germline-derived CDR1 and CDR2 are SGDLS and YYNGEE. CDR3 DNA sequence: TGTGCCAGCAGCGGAATTTCGAAGACAGCTTTGAACACCGGGGAGCTGTTTTTT. It specifies CASSGISKTALNTGELFF.

The gene calls are TRBV18 and TRBJ1-1; 8 bases match TRBD1. Germline-derived CDR1 and CDR2 are KGHSH and LQKENI. The V segment lost 2 bases and the J segment 8 bases; nucleotides outside the gene matches: 1. The length of the CDR3 is 12 residues. CDR3 coding DNA: TGTGCCAGCTCACCAAGGACAGGGGAAGCTTTCTTT. As protein: CASSPRTGEAFF. The whole variable domain, filled in from reference TRBV18 and TRBJ1-1, reads NAGVMQNPRHLVRRRGQEARLRCSPMKGHSHVYWYRQLPEEGLKFMVYLQKENIIDESGMPKERFSAEFPKEGPSILRIQQVVRGDSAAYFCASSPRTGEAFFGQGTRLTVV.

This sequence joins TRBV18 and TRBJ2-4, with a weak D call TRBD1 (6 bases). Trimming removed 4 bases at V and 7 bases at J, with 17 bases between. The CDR3 is made up of 15 amino acids. The V gene's germline CDR1 is KGHSH and CDR2 LQKENI. CDR3 nucleotides: TGTGCCAGCTCACAACAGGGAGTACAACTCAACATTCAGTACTTC. It translates to CASSQQGVQLNIQYF.